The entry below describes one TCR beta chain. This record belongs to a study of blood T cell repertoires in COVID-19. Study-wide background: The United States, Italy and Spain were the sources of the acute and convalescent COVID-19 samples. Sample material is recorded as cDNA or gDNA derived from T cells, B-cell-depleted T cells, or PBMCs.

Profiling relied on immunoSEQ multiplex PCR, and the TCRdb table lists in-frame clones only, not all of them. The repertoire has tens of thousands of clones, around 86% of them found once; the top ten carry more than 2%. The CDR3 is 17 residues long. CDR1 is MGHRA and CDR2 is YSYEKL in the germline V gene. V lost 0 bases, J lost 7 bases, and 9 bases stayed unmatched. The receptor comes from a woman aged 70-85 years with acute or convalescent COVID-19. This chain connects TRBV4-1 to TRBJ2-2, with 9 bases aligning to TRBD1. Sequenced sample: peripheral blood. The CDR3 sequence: CASSQDRDRDIIGELFF. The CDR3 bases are TGCGCCAGCAGCCAAGACAGGGACAGGGACATCATCGGGGAGCTGTTTTTT.